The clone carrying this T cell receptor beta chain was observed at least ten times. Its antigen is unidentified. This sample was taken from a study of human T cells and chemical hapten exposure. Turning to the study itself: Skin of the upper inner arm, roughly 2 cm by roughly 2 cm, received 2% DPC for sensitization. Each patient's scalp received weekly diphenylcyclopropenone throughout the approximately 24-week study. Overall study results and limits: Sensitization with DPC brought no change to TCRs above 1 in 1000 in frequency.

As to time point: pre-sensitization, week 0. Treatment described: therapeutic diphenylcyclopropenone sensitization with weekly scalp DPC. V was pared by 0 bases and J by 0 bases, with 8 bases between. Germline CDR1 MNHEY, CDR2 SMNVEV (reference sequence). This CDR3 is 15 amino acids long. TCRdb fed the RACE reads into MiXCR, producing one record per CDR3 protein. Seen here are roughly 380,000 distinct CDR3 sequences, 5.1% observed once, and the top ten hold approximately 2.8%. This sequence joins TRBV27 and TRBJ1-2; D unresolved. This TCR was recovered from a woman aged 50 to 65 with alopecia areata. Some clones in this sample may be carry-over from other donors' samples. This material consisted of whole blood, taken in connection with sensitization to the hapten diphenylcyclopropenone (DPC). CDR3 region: CASSLSPAANYGYTF. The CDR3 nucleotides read TGTGCCAGCAGTTTATCTCCGGCGGCTAACTATGGCTACACCTTC.